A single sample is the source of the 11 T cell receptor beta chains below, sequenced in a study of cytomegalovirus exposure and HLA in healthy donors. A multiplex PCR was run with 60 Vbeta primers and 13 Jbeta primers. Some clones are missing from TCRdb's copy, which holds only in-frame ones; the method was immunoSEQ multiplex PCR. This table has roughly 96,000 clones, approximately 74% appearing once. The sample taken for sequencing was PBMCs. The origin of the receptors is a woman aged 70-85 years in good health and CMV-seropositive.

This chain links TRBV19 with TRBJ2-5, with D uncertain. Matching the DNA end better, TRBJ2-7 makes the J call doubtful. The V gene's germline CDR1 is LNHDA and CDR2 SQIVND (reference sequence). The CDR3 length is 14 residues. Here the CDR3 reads CASTSVGTPYEQYF. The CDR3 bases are TGTGCCAGTACCTCGGTGGGCACTCCCTACGAGCAGTACTTC.

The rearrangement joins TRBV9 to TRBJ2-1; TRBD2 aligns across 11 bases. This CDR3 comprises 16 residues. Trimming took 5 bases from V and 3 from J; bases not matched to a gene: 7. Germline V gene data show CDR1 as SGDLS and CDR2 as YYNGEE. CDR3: CASSETSGGFYNEQFF. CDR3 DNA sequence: TGTGCCAGCAGTGAAACTAGCGGGGGCTTCTACAATGAGCAGTTCTTC.

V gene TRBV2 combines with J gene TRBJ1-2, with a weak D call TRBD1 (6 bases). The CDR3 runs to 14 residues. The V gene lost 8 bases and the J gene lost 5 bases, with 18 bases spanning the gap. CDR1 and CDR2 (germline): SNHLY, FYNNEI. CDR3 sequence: CASGKTGLKYGYTF. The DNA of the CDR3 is TGTGCCAGCGGGAAGACAGGTCTAAAGTATGGCTACACCTTC.

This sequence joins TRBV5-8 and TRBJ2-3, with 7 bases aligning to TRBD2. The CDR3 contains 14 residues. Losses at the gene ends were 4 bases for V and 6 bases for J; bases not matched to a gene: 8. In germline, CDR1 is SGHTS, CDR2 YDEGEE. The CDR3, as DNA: TGTGCCAGCAGCCGAAGCGGGGTCCGGGATACGCAGTATTTT. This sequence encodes CASSRSGVRDTQYF.

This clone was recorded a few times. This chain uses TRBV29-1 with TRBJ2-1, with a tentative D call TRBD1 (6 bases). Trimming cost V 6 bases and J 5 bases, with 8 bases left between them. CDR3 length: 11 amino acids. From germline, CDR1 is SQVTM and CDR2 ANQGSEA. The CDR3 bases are TGCAGCGTGGGACATAACAATGAGCAGTTCTTC. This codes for CSVGHNNEQFF.

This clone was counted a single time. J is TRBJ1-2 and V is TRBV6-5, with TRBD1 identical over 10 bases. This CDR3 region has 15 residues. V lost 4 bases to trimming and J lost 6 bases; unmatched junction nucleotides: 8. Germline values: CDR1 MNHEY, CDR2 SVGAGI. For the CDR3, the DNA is TGTGCCAGCAGTTCCCTGACAGGGGGCGCGAATGGCTACACCTTC. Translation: CASSSLTGGANGYTF.

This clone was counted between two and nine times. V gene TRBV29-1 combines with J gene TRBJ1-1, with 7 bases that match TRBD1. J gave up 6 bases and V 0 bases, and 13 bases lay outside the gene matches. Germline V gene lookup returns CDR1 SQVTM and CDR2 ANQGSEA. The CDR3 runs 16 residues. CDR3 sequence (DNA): TGCAGCGTTGAAGAGAGGGGGCGGAGGTTCGGGCCTGAAGCTTTCTTT. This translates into CSVEERGRRFGPEAFF.

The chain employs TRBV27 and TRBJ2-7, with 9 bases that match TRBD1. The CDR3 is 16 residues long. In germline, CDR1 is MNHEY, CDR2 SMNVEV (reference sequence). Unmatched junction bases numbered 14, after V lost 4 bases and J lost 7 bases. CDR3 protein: CASSWTSGTGPREQYF. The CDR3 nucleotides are TGTGCCAGCAGTTGGACATCGGGGACAGGGCCTCGAGAGCAGTACTTC.

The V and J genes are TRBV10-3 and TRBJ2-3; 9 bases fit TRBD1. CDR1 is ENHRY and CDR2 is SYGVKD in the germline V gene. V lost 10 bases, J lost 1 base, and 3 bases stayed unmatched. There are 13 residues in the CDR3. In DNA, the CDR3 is TGTGCCACACAGGGGGCTGGCACAGATACGCAGTATTTT. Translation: CATQGAGTDTQYF.

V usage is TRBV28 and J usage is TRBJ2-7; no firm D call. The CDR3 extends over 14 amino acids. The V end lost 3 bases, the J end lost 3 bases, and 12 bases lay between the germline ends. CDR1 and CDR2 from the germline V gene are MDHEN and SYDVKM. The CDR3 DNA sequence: TGTGCCAGCAGTTTCCCAGGTTTCAACTACGAGCAGTACTTC. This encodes CASSFPGFNYEQYF.

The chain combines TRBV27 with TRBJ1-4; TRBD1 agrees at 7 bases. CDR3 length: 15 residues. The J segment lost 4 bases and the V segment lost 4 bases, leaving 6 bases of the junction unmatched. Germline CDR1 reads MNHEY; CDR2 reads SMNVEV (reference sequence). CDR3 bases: TGTGCCAGCAGTTCCCGGACAGGACGTAATGAAAAACTGTTTTTT. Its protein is CASSSRTGRNEKLFF.